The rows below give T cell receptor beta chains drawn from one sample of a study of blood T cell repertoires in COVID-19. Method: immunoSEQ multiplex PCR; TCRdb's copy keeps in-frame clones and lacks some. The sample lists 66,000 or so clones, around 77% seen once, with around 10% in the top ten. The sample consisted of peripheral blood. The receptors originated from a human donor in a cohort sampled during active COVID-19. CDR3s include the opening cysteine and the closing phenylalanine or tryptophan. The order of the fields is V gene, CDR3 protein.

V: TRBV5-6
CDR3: CASSLRQGTGNTIYF

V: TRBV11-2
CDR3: CASSFASGKSYEQYF

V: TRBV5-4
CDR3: CASSLTTGTYGYTF

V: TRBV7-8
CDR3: CASSSTVRSYEQYF

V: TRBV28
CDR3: CASSSTDNYGYTF

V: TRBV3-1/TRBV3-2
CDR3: CASSQDGREGPMNTEAFF

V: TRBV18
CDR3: CASSPSGTGRGSPLHF

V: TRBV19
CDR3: CASSRDTWSFGANVLTF

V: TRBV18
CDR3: CASSPQQGSGNTIYF

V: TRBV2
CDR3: CASRSGATDTIYF

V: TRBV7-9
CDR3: CASSFEGGANQPQHF

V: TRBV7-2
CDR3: CASSSTVRASPLHF

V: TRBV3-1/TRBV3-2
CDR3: CASSQTEERPTTDTQYF

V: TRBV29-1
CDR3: CSVAESSYEQYF

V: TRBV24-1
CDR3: CATSAAPGQEIYGYTF

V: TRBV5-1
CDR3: CASSLVRDRGDWGGYTF

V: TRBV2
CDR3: CASNGEGKNTDTQYF

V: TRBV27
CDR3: CASSFSRGEAFF

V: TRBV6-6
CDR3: CASKQDGNSNQPQHF

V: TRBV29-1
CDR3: CSVRGNRDLNTEAFF

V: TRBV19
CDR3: CASGPQGSGKSEAFF

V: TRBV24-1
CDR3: CATSDFGEFGETQYF

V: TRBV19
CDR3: CASSIDLSINEQFF

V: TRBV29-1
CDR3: CSVYGLNNEQFF

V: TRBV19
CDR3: CASSIDRAGTKAFF

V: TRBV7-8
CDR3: CASSPLHEQYF

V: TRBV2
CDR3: CASSVADYGYTF

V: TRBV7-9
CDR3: CASSTGQSDTDTQYF

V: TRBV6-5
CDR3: CASSYSGEQFF

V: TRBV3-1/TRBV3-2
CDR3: CASSQRGNQPQHF

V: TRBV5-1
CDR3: CASSLEWGPNYGYTF

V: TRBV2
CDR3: CASRTPRQGGTDTQYF

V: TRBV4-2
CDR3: CASSQTDRENEQFF

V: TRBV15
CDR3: CATSRRTSGRRHPYEQYF

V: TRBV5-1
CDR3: CASSFGGTGAYEQYF

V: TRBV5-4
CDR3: CASSLDRLNNSPLHF

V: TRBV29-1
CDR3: CSVVIQAETQYF

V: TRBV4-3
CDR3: CASSQAGSLTQYF

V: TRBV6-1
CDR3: CASSEARQGVQYF

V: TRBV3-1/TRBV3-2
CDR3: CASSPKVRESSYEQYF

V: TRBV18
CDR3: CASSPPKAPGTQYF

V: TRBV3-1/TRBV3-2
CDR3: CASSQVRESQPQHF

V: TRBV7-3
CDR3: CASSLRTSGQGGDEQYF

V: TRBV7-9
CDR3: CASSPPRGSGRTNEQFF

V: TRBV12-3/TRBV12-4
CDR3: CASSPSYEQYF

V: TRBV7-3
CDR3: CASSLSYGTASTGELFF